This paragraph reports one TCR beta chain. The data stem from a study of shared clonotypes between healthy human individuals. Whole-study context: Three plates were used per donor for CD4 naive, three for CD4 memory, two for CD8 naive and one for CD8 memory.

CD4+ cell separation produced CD45RA+ naive and CD45RA-negative memory subsets. Libraries were prepared by immunoSEQ multiplex PCR; TCRdb keeps only in-frame clonotypes and omits some of them. The table has under 1,100,000 clones, more than 60% seen once. The J segment lost 4 bases and the V segment lost 0 bases, leaving 5 bases of the junction unmatched. The CDR3 contains 16 residues. Germline V gives CDR1 SGHTS, CDR2 YDEGEE. The sample comprised memory CD4+ T cells sorted from blood. The subset: CD45RA-negative fraction. The V gene is TRBV5-8, the J gene TRBJ2-3; 10 bases map to TRBD1. The clonotype originates from a man younger than 35 in good health. In DNA form, the CDR3 reads TGTGCCAGCAGCTTGGAGACAGGGGGCAGTGCAGATACGCAGTATTTT. This codes for CASSLETGGSADTQYF.